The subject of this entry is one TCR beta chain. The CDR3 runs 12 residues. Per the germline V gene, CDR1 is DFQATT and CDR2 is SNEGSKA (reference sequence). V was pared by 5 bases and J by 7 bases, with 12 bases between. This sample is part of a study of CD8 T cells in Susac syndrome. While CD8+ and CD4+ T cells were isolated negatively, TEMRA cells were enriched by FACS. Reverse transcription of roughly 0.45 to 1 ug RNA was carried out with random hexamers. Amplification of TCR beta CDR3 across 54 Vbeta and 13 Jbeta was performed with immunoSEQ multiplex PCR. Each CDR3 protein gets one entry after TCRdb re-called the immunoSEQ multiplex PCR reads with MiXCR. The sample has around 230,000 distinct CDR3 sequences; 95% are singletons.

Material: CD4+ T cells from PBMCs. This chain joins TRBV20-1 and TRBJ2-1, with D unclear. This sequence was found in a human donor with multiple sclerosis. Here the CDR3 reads CSAARTANEQFF. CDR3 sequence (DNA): TGCAGTGCTGCCCGGACGGCGAATGAGCAGTTCTTC.